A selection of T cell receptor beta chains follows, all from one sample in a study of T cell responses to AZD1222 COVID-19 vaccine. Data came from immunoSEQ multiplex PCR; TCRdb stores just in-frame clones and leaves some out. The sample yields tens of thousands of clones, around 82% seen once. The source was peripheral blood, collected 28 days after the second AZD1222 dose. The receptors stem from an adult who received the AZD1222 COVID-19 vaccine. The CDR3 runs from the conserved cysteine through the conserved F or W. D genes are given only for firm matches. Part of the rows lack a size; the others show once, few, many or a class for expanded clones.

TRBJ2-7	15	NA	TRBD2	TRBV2	CASSEATSGSHEQYF	TGTGCCAGCAGCGAAGCCACTAGCGGGAGCCACGAGCAGTACTTC
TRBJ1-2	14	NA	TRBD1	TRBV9	CASSPPGTVLGYTF	TGTGCCAGCAGCCCTCCTGGGACAGTTCTTGGCTACACCTTC
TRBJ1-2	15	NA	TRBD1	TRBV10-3	CAIRNGAGGNYGYTF	TGTGCCATCAGGAATGGGGCAGGGGGAAACTATGGCTACACCTTC
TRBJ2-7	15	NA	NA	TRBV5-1	CASSLAERANYEQYF	TGCGCCAGCAGCTTGGCCGAGCGGGCAAATTACGAGCAGTACTTC
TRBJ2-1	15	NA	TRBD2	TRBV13	CASSLEAGGYNEQFF	TGTGCCAGCAGCTTAGAGGCGGGAGGCTACAATGAGCAGTTCTTC
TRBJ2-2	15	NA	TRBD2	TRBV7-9	CASSSGTSWTGELFF	TGTGCCAGCAGCTCTGGGACTAGTTGGACCGGGGAGCTGTTTTTT
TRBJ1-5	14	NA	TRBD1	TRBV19	CASSGQGGNQPQHF	TGTGCCAGTAGCGGACAGGGGGGAAATCAGCCCCAGCATTTT
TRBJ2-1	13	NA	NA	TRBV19	CASNRGTYNEQFF	TGTGCCAGTAACCGGGGGACCTACAATGAGCAGTTCTTC
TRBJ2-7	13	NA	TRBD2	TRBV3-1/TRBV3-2	CASSPLTSGRRYF	TGTGCCAGCAGCCCCTTGACTAGCGGGAGGCGGTACTTC
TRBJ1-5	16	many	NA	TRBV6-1	CASSVFDSDSNQPQHF	TGTGCCAGCAGTGTATTCGACAGCGATAGCAATCAGCCCCAGCATTTT
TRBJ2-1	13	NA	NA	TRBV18	CASSPPRRNEQFF	TGTGCCAGCTCACCACCGCGTCGGAATGAGCAGTTCTTC
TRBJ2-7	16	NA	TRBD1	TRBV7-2	CASSLVTGTGGVEQYF	TGTGCCAGCAGCTTAGTTACCGGGACAGGGGGCGTCGAGCAGTACTTC
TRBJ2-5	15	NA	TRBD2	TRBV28	CASSPRGLAVETQYF	TGTGCCAGCAGTCCCAGGGGACTAGCGGTAGAGACCCAGTACTTC
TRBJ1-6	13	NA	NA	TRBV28	CASSPSYNSPLHF	TGTGCCAGCAGTCCGTCCTATAATTCACCCCTCCACTTT
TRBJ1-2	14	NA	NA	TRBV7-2	CASSVPGTTYGYTF	TGTGCCAGCAGCGTGCCCGGGACAACCTATGGCTACACCTTC
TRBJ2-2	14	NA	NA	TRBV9	CASSVEVDTGELFF	TGTGCCAGCAGCGTAGAGGTGGATACCGGGGAGCTGTTTTTT
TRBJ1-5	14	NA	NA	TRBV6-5	CASSYGTPNQPQHF	TGTGCCAGCAGTTACGGGACACCCAATCAGCCCCAGCATTTT
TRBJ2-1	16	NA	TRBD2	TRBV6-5	CASSSVISGIINEQFF	TGTGCCAGCAGTTCAGTGATTAGCGGGATTATCAATGAGCAGTTCTTC
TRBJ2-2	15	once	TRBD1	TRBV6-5	CASKPTGVGTGELFF	TGTGCCAGCAAACCCACAGGGGTTGGGACCGGGGAGCTGTTTTTT
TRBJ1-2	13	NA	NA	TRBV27	CASSWGVREGYTF	TGTGCCAGCAGTTGGGGGGTCCGGGAGGGCTACACCTTC
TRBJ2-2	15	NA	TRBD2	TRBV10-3	CAIRGTSGAPGELFF	TGTGCCATCAGGGGGACTAGCGGAGCACCCGGGGAGCTGTTTTTT
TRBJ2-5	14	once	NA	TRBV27	CASRVVGAMETQYF	TGTGCCAGCAGAGTTGTGGGGGCTATGGAGACCCAGTACTTC
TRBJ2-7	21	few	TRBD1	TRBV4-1	CASSQDRSAGSWDRAVYEQYF	TGCGCCAGCAGCCAAGATCGGAGCGCAGGTTCTTGGGACAGGGCAGTCTACGAGCAGTACTTC
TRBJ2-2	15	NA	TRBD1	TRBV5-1	CASNPTGTNTGELFF	TGCGCCAGCAACCCGACAGGGACGAACACCGGGGAGCTGTTTTTT
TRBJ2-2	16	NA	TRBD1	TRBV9	CASSFGAAQGAGELFF	TGTGCCAGCAGCTTCGGGGCGGCCCAGGGGGCCGGGGAGCTGTTTTTT
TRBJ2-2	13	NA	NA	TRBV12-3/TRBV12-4	CASSLMGSGELFF	TGTGCCAGCAGTTTGATGGGGTCCGGGGAGCTGTTTTTT
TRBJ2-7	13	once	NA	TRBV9	CASSVGSSYEQYF	TGTGCCAGCAGCGTAGGGTCCTCCTACGAGCAGTACTTC
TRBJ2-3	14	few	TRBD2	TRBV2	CASTAGAGTDTQYF	TGTGCCAGCACGGCGGGAGCAGGCACAGATACGCAGTATTTT
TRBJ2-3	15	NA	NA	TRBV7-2	CASSLRQSVTDTQYF	TGTGCCAGCAGCTTAAGACAGTCGGTAACAGATACGCAGTATTTT
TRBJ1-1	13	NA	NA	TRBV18	CASSPLRDTEAFF	TGTGCCAGCTCACCTCTAAGGGACACTGAAGCTTTCTTT
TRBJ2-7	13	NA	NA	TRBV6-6	CASSYGWRGEQYF	TGTGCCAGCAGTTACGGTTGGAGAGGCGAGCAGTACTTC
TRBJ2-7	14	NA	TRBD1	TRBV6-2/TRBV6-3	CASSGQGGVYEQYF	TGTGCCAGCAGCGGACAGGGAGGTGTCTACGAGCAGTACTTC
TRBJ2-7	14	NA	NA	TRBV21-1	CASTQKGVVFEQYF	TGTGCCAGCACCCAAAAGGGGGTGGTGTTCGAGCAGTACTTC
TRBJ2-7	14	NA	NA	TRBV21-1	CASSTRQGRYEQYF	TGTGCCAGCAGCACTCGACAGGGGCGATACGAGCAGTACTTC
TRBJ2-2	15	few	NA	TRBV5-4	CASSFKQGNTGELFF	TGTGCCAGCAGCTTCAAACAGGGGAACACCGGGGAGCTGTTTTTT
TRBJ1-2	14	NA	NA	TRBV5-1	CASSSETGSYGYTF	TGCGCCAGCAGCTCCGAGACAGGTAGCTATGGCTACACCTTC
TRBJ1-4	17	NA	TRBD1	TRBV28	CASKTGGELRGNEKLFF	TGTGCCAGCAAGACAGGGGGCGAGCTCCGGGGTAATGAAAAACTGTTTTTT
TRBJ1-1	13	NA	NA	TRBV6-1	CAVLTGTNTEAFF	TGTGCCGTACTGACAGGAACGAACACTGAAGCTTTCTTT
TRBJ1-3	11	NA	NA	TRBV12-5	CASRSGNTIYF	TGTGCTAGCCGCTCTGGAAACACCATATATTTT
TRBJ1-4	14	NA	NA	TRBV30	CAWNSRGGNEKLFF	TGTGCCTGGAACAGCAGGGGCGGAAATGAAAAACTGTTTTTT
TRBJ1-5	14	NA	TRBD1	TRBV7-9	CASSRDSPNQPQHF	TGTGCCAGCAGCCGGGACAGCCCTAATCAGCCCCAGCATTTT
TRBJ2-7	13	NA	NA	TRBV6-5	CASLSSGGHEQYF	TGTGCCAGCCTATCTTCCGGGGGCCACGAGCAGTACTTC
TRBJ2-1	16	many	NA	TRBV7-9	CASSLGSKSVDNEQFF	TGTGCCAGCAGCTTAGGCTCTAAATCCGTTGACAATGAGCAGTTCTTC
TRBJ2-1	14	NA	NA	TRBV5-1	CASSLTRPSNEQFF	TGCGCCAGCAGCTTGACGAGACCTTCAAATGAGCAGTTCTTC
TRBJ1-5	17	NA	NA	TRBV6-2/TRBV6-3	CASSRDLRGYSNQPQHF	TGTGCCAGCAGTCGGGACCTAAGAGGCTACAGCAATCAGCCCCAGCATTTT
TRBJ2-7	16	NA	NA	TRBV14	CASSQNQGVSRYEQYF	TGTGCCAGCAGCCAGAACCAGGGAGTCTCGCGCTACGAGCAGTACTTC
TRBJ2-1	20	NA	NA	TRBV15	CATSRDPAQPGVKSYNEQFF	TGTGCCACCAGCAGAGATCCGGCCCAGCCAGGGGTCAAATCCTACAATGAGCAGTTCTTC
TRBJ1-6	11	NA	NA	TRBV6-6	CASSYTGPLHF	TGTGCCAGCAGTTACACGGGGCCCCTCCACTTT
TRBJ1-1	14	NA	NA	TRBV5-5	CASSPGLANTEAFF	TGTGCCAGCTCACCTGGGCTAGCGAACACTGAAGCTTTCTTT
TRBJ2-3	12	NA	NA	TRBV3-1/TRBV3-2	CASSQDTDTQYF	TGTGCCAGCAGCCAAGATACGGATACGCAGTATTTT
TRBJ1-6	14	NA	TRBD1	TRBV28	CASSKTGRNSPLHF	TGTGCCAGCAGTAAGACAGGGCGGAATTCACCCCTCCACTTT
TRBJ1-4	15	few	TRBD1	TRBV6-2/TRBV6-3	CASSEKSTGYGKLFF	TGTGCCAGCAGTGAGAAATCGACAGGGTACGGAAAACTGTTTTTT
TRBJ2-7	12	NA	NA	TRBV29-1	CSGADSSYEQYF	TGCAGCGGGGCGGACAGCTCCTACGAGCAGTACTTC
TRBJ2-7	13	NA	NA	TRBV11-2	CASSLPGFYEQYF	TGTGCCAGCAGCTTGCCAGGGTTCTACGAGCAGTACTTC
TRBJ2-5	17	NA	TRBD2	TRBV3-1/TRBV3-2	CASSQVASGRAQETQYF	TGTGCCAGCAGCCAAGTGGCTAGCGGGAGGGCCCAAGAGACCCAGTACTTC
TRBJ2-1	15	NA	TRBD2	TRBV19	CASSIGSGNFDEQFF	TGTGCCAGTAGTATAGGTAGCGGGAATTTCGATGAGCAGTTCTTC